These 14 T cell receptor beta chains were all obtained from the same sample, sequenced in a study of siplizumab effects on memory and regulatory T cells. The data were produced by immunoSEQ multiplex PCR, yet TCRdb's version contains in-frame clones alone and is incomplete. There are over 100,000 clones in the sample; around 93% occur only once, and over 0.15% lies in the top ten. The sequencing input was non-Treg CD4+ T cells sorted from blood. The receptors stem from a human donor in good health.

The genes are TRBV2 and TRBJ1-4; no clear D gene. The CDR3 covers 11 residues. V lost 3 bases to trimming and J lost 13 bases, with 9 bases between them. Per germline, CDR1 SNHLY and CDR2 FYNNEI. CDR3 bases: TGTGCCAGCAGTGATCCGGGTGTACTGTTTTTT. Translated, it gives CASSDPGVLFF.

V is TRBV4-1 and J is TRBJ2-1; TRBD2 matches at 7 bases. The V and J ends lost 3 bases and 5 bases, in that order; junction bases with no gene match: 10. Germline CDR1 and CDR2: MGHRA and YSYEKL. The CDR3 length is 16 residues. The DNA for the CDR3 is TGCGCCAGCAGCCACTTTTGGCTAGCGGAAAACAATGAGCAGTTCTTC. Encoded protein: CASSHFWLAENNEQFF.

The chain employs TRBV28 and TRBJ2-7; D might be TRBD1 (6 bases). The germline V gene has CDR1 MDHEN and CDR2 SYDVKM. The length of the CDR3 is 12 residues. The ends were cut back, 6 bases at V and 5 bases at J, with 11 bases in the middle. The CDR3 DNA reads as TGTGCCAGCAGAACGACAGGCCACGAGCAGTACTTC. Residues: CASRTTGHEQYF.

This clone was seen a single time. The J gene is TRBJ2-5, the V gene TRBV10-3, with TRBD1 matching over 12 bases. V gave up 0 bases and J gave up 5 bases; unmatched junction bases: 10. This CDR3 has 18 amino acids. The germline V gene encodes CDR1 ENHRY and CDR2 SYGVKD. The CDR3 DNA reads TGTGCCATCAGTGAGTCGATCCAGGGACAGGGGGCAGGTGAGACCCAGTACTTC. Its protein product is CAISESIQGQGAGETQYF.

The V and J genes are TRBV28 and TRBJ1-2, with D possibly TRBD1 on 5 matching bases. The CDR3 is 14 residues long. The V end was cut by 3 bases, the J end by 4 bases, with 12 bases between. CDR1 and CDR2 (germline): MDHEN, SYDVKM. CDR3 sequence reads: CASSLGQGSYGYTF. The CDR3 coding sequence is TGTGCCAGCAGTTTGGGGCAGGGATCCTATGGCTACACCTTC.

The chain carries TRBV4-1 and TRBJ1-2; TRBD1 is a possible D gene (6 bases). The germline V gene has CDR1 MGHRA and CDR2 YSYEKL. V lost 2 bases and J lost 3, with 16 bases in between. The CDR3 is 16 amino acids. Here the CDR3 reads CASSQPRRGAHYGYTF. In DNA, the CDR3 is TGCGCCAGCAGCCAACCACGACGGGGGGCGCACTATGGCTACACCTTC.

This chain links TRBV18 with TRBJ2-3; D gene uncertain. Trimming cost V 4 bases and J 0 bases, with 14 bases left between them. Germline V gives CDR1 KGHSH, CDR2 LQKENI. The CDR3 sequence is 16 residues long. The CDR3 loop is CASSRMDGPSTDTQYF. As DNA, the CDR3 is TGTGCCAGCTCACGAATGGACGGCCCTAGCACAGATACGCAGTATTTT.

The chain couples TRBV7-9 to TRBJ1-1; D is ambiguous. Germline V gene lookup returns CDR1 SEHNR and CDR2 FQNEAQ (reference sequence). CDR3 length: 16 amino acids. Trimming cost V 4 bases and J 2 bases, with 17 bases left between them. CDR3 amino acids: CASSSGAVWVNTEAFF. Here the CDR3 DNA reads TGTGCCAGCAGCTCGGGAGCGGTTTGGGTTAACACTGAAGCTTTCTTT.

The chain recombines TRBV29-1 with TRBJ2-2; possibly TRBD1 for D (5 bases). V was cut by 7 bases and J by 0 bases, with 15 bases left in between. The CDR3 sequence is 15 residues long. Germline-derived CDR1 and CDR2 are SQVTM and ANQGSEA. This CDR3 reads CSAGQGFANTGELFF. Here the CDR3 DNA reads TGCAGCGCCGGTCAGGGCTTCGCGAACACCGGGGAGCTGTTTTTT.

This chain links TRBV23-1 with TRBJ2-1; tentatively, D is TRBD2 (5 bases). TRBV23-1 is noted as an ORF with a role that remains uncertain. V shed 4 bases and J shed 4 bases, with 14 bases lying between them. The CDR3 is 15 residues long. CDR3: CASSRRRTVYNEQFF. CDR3 DNA: TGCGCCAGCAGTCGCCGCCGGACTGTTTACAATGAGCAGTTCTTC.

The V gene is TRBV23-1, the J gene TRBJ1-1; TRBD1 is a possible D gene (5 bases). TRBV23-1 is designated an ORF whose function remains uncertain. CDR3 size: 17 residues. Trimming took 4 bases from V and 0 from J, leaving 18 bases between them. In DNA form, the CDR3 reads TGCGCCAGCAGTCGAGTAGGGGCCTTTTTAATGAACACTGAAGCTTTCTTT. Residues: CASSRVGAFLMNTEAFF.

The V gene is TRBV7-6, the J gene TRBJ2-5; 11 positions match TRBD2. Unmatched junction bases numbered 9, after V lost 4 bases and J lost 5 bases. CDR3 length: 16 residues. Germline values: CDR1 SGHVS, CDR2 FNYEAQ. For the CDR3, the DNA is TGTGCCAGCAGCTCTAGCGGGGGGCGGTTTTGGGAGACCCAGTACTTC. Its translation is CASSSSGGRFWETQYF.

This clone was counted once. V is TRBV7-9 and J is TRBJ1-3; D might be TRBD1 (6 bases). V lost 3 bases to trimming and J lost 5 bases, with 14 bases between them. Germline assignment: CDR1 SEHNR and CDR2 FQNEAQ (reference sequence). The CDR3 runs to 15 residues. CDR3 residues: CASSFPGTLRNTIYF. In nucleotides, the CDR3 is TGTGCCAGCAGCTTCCCCGGGACATTGAGAAACACCATATATTTT.

The V call is TRBV6-5, the J call TRBJ1-5, with TRBD1 matching over 9 bases. Germline CDR1 reads MNHEY; CDR2 reads SVGAGI. The junction had 5 bases not matched to a gene; V was cut back by 4 bases and J by 4 bases. The CDR3 loop spans 15 amino acids. The CDR3 spells CASSSSGTGNQPQHF. The CDR3 DNA is TGTGCCAGCAGTTCGTCCGGGACAGGGAATCAGCCCCAGCATTTT.